This T cell receptor (beta chain) originates from a study of ipilimumab plus nivolumab after autologous stem cell transplantation. Study-wide results and limits: TCR repertoire, Treg phenotype and gut microbiota reportedly support more study of this approach.

Generated by immunoSEQ multiplex PCR, the TCRdb table keeps only in-frame clones and is missing some. The table lists roughly 10,000 clones, 78% of them singletons, with approximately 7.8% in the top ten. V lost 2 bases, J lost 5 bases, and 7 bases lay in between. CDR1 is KGHSH and CDR2 is LQKENI in the germline V gene. CDR3 size: 12 residues. Checkpoint therapy with ipilimumab 1 mg/kg began 14 to 28 days after transplant. Comment on this clone: Its specificity is not known.

This sequence was found in a male donor with diffuse large B-cell lymphoma. This chain joins TRBV18 and TRBJ2-7; D remains ambiguous. The material was PBMCs, obtained in a trial of ipilimumab plus nivolumab as post-transplant consolidation. The CDR3 region is CASSPGRHEQYF. The CDR3 nucleotides are TGTGCCAGCTCACCAGGCAGACACGAGCAGTACTTC.